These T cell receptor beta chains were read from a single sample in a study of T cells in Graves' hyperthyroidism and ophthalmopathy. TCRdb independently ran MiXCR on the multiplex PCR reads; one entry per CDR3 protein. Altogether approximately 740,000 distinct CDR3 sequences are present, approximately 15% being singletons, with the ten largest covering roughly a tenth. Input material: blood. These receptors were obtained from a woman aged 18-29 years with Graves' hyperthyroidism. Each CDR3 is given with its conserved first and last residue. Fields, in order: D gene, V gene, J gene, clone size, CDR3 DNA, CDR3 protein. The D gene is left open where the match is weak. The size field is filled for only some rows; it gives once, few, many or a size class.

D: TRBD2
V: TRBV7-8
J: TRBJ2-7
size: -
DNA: TGTGCCAGCAGCTTAAGGACTAGCGGGAGCTCCTACGAGCAGTACTTC
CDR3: CASSLRTSGSSYEQYF

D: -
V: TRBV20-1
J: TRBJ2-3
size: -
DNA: TGCAGTGCCCCAGATACGCAGTATTTT
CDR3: CSAPDTQYF

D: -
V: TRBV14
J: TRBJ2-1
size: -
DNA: TGTGCCAGCAGCCAAGATCCAGGGTCGCAGGGTGCGAGCTGGAATGAGCAGTTCTTC
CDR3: CASSQDPGSQGASWNEQFF

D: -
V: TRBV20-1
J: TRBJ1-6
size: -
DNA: TGCAGTGCTCTAACAGGGAAGGAGCCCGTGGACCTCCACTTT
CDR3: CSALTGKEPVDLHF

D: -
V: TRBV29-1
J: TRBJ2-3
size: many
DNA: TGCAGCCCGGTAGCGGCGAGCACAGATACGCAGTATTTT
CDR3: CSPVAASTDTQYF

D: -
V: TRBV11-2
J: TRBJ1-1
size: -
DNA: TGTGCCAGCAGCTTAGATAGGGGCAGGGAAGCTTTCTTT
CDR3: CASSLDRGREAFF

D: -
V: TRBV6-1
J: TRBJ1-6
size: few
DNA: TGTGCCAGCAGTTCCGGGGGCCAGGTAGCCTCACCCCTCCACTTT
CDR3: CASSSGGQVASPLHF

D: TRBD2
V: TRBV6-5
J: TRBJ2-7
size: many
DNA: TGTGCCAGCAGTTACTCTCGGAGCGGGAGTTGGGGAGAGCAGTACTTC
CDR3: CASSYSRSGSWGEQYF

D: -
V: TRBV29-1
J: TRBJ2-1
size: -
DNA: TGCAGCGTTGAAGGGAAAACAGGGAGGTACAATGAGCAGTTCTTC
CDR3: CSVEGKTGRYNEQFF

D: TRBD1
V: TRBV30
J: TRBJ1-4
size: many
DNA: TGTGCCTGGAAAGGGGGCGGCGAAGAAAAACTGTTTTTT
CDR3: CAWKGGGEEKLFF

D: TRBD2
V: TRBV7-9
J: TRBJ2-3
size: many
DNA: TGTGCCAGCAGCACGGCTCTAGCGGGAGGTGCAGATACGCAGTATTTT
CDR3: CASSTALAGGADTQYF

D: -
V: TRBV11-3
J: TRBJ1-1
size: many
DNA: TGTGCCAGCAGCTTAGAGGTAGGGACTGAAGCTTTCTTT
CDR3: CASSLEVGTEAFF

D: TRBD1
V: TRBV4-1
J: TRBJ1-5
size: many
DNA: TGCGCCAGCAGCTCAACAAGTTGGGGACAGGGGGATCAGCCCCAGCATTTT
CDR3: CASSSTSWGQGDQPQHF

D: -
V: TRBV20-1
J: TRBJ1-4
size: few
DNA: TGCAGTGCTGTGCACCGTGAAAAACTGTTTTTT
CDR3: CSAVHREKLFF

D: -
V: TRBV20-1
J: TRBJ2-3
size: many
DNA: TGCAGTGCTATAAACTACCATACGCAGTATTTT
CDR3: CSAINYHTQYF

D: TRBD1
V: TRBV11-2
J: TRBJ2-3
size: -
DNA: TGTGCCAGCAGACTTCGACAGGGGACGACAGATACGCAGTATTTT
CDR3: CASRLRQGTTDTQYF

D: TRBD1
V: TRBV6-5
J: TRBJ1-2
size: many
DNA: TGTGCCAGCAGTTACCGACAGGGAAGCTATGGCTACACCTTC
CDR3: CASSYRQGSYGYTF

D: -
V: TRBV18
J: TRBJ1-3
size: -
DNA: TGTGCCAGCTCACCCGGTGTGAACTCTGGAAACACCATATATTTT
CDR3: CASSPGVNSGNTIYF

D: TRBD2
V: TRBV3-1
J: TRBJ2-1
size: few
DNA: TGTGCCAGCAGCCAACCCCGGGAGGGAGACTATTCCAATGAGCAGTTCTTC
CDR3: CASSQPREGDYSNEQFF

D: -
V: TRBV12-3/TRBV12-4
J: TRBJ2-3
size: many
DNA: TGTGCCAGCAGTTTAGGGGGCCGCAGTACGCAGTATTTT
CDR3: CASSLGGRSTQYF

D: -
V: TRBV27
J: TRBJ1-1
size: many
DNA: TGTGCCAGCAGCCCCGGACGGGCGGGGGCGAACACTGAAGCTTTCTTT
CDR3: CASSPGRAGANTEAFF

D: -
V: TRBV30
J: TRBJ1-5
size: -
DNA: TGTGCCTGTCAACGCGGACATCAGCCCCAGCATTTT
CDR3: CACQRGHQPQHF

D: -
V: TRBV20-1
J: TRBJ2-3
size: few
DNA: TGCAGTGCTAGAGATTACGGGCGGGGAAGCACAGATACGCAGTATTTT
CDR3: CSARDYGRGSTDTQYF

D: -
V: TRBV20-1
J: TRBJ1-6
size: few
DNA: TGCAGTGCTAGGGGCGGGATCGACCATAATTCACCCCTCCACTTT
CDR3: CSARGGIDHNSPLHF

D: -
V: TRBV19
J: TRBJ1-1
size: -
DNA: TGTGCCAGTAGTGCGCCGGGACGAAGACGGACTGAAGCTTTCTTT
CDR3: CASSAPGRRRTEAFF

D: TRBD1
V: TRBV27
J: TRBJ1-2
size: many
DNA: TGTGCCAGCAGTCTGGACAGGGACCGGGGTGGCTACACCTTC
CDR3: CASSLDRDRGGYTF

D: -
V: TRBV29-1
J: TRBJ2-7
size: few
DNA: TGCAGCGTTGGTTCGGGACTCCAGGGTGACGAGCAGTACTTC
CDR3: CSVGSGLQGDEQYF

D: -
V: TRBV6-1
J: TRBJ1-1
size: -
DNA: TGTGCCAGCAGATTTAGGCACACTAACACTGAAGCTTTCTTT
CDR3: CASRFRHTNTEAFF

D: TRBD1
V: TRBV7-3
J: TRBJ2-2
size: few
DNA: TGTGCCAGCAGCCTAAGGACAGGGTCCGCCGGGGAGCTGTTTTTT
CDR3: CASSLRTGSAGELFF

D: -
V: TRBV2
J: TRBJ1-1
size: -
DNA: TGTGCCGGGGGGGGGAGGGGTAACACTGAAGCTTTCTTT
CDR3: CAGGGRGNTEAFF

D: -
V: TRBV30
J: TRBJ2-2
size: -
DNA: TGTGCCTGGAGACTAGCAGGGGGAGTCGGGGAGCTGTTTTTT
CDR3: CAWRLAGGVGELFF

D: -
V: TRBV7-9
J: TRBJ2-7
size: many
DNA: TGTGCCAGCAGCCAGGGATGGATGGACGAGCAGTACTTC
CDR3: CASSQGWMDEQYF

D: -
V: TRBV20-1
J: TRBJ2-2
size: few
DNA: TGCAGTGCTAGGCGGGCGGGAACGAACACCGGGGAGCTGTTTTTT
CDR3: CSARRAGTNTGELFF

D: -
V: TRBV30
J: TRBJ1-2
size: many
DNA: TGTGCCTGGAGCCGCGGGGGGGCATCCTATGGCTACACCTTC
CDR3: CAWSRGGASYGYTF

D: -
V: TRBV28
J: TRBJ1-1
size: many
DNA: TGTGCCAGCAGTTTGTTCGGGGAGAACACTGAAGCTTTCTTT
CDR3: CASSLFGENTEAFF

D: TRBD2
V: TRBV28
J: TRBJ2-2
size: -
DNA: TGTGCCAGCAGTTTGGGACTAGCGGGAGTTGCCGGGGAGCTGTTTTTT
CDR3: CASSLGLAGVAGELFF

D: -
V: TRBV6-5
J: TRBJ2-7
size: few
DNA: TGTGCCAGCAGTTACTCAACGGGGGCGGTCTGGGAGCAGTACTTC
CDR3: CASSYSTGAVWEQYF

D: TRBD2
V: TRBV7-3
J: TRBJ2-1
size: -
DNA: TGTGCCAGCAGCCCCCATGCTAGCGGGACCTACAATGAGCAGTTCTTC
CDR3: CASSPHASGTYNEQFF

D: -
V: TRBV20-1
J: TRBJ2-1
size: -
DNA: TGCAGTGCCCTCCTTAAAAATGAGCAGTTCTTC
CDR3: CSALLKNEQFF

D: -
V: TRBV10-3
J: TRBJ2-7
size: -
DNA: TGTGCCAGCAGTTACAACTGGGACGGCGAGCAGTACTTC
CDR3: CASSYNWDGEQYF

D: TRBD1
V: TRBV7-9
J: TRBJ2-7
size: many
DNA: TGTGCCAGCAGCACCGTGTCCACAGGGGCGAGCTCCTACGAGCAGTACTTC
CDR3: CASSTVSTGASSYEQYF

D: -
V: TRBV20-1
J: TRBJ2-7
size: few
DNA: TGCAGTGCTAGGTCGGGTTACGAGCAGTACTTC
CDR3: CSARSGYEQYF

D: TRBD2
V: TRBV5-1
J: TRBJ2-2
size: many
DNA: TGCGCCAGCACTAGCGGTAACACCGGGGAGCTGTTTTTT
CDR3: CASTSGNTGELFF

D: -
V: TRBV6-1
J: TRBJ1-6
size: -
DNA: TGTGCCAGCAGTCGGTCAGGGGTTTCCGATTCACCCCTCCACTTT
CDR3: CASSRSGVSDSPLHF

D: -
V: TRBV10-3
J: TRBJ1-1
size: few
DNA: TGTGCCATCGGAGAAGACAGTCTGAACACTGAAGCTTTCTTT
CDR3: CAIGEDSLNTEAFF

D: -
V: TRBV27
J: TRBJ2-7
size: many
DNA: TGTGCCAGCAGTCCTTGGGCAGCACCCGAGCAGTACTTC
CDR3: CASSPWAAPEQYF

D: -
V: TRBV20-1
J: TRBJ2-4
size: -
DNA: TGCAGTGCCTACTACGGGAGAGCCAAAAACATTCAGTACTTC
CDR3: CSAYYGRAKNIQYF

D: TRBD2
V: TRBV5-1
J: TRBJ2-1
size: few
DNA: TGCGCCAGCAGCCCAAGGACTAGCGAGAGCTCCTACAATGAGCAGTTCTTC
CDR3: CASSPRTSESSYNEQFF

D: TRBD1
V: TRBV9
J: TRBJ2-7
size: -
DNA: TGTGCCAGCAGCCCCTATCCCGGGACAGAGTATTACGAGCAGTACTTC
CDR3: CASSPYPGTEYYEQYF

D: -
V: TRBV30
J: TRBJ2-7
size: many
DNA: TGTGCCTGGATCAGTAAGGCCACCGGGGTGGTCTACGAGCAGTACTTC
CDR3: CAWISKATGVVYEQYF

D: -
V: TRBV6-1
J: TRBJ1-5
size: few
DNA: TGTGCCAGCATGCCCTATAGCAATCAGCCCCAGCATTTT
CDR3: CASMPYSNQPQHF

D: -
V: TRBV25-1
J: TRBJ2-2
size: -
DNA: TGTGCCAGCAGTGCCCCCTTTGGACACCTGAACACCGGGGAGCTGTTTTTT
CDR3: CASSAPFGHLNTGELFF

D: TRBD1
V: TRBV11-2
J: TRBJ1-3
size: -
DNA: TGTGCCAGCAGCCCATCCGAGCGGGACAGGGGCCCCTCTGGAAACACCATATATTTT
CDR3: CASSPSERDRGPSGNTIYF

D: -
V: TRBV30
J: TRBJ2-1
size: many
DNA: TGTGCCTGGAACTCTATTTGGGGAAATGAGCAGTTCTTC
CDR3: CAWNSIWGNEQFF

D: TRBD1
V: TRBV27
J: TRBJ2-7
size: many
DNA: TGTGCCAGCAGTCCGCCCCCCTGGGACAGGGGCATTTACGAGCAGTACTTC
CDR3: CASSPPPWDRGIYEQYF

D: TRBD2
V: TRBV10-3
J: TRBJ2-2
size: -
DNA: TGTGCCATCAGCTTAACTAGCGGGGGACCTACCGGGGAGCTGTTTTTT
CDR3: CAISLTSGGPTGELFF